This T cell receptor beta chain was captured in a study of CD8+ T cells in alopecia areata. Concerning this clone: This CDR3 is also generated by other DNA sequences in the sample.

The sequencing template was cDNA reverse transcribed from extracted RNA. Clones were sequenced by immunoSEQ multiplex PCR, and TCRdb holds only the in-frame ones, with some missing. Here the sample spans around 180,000 clones, about 65% being singletons. Described treatment: oral pan-JAK inhibitor, 5-10 mg twice daily. Trimming cost V 2 bases and J 4 bases, with 10 bases left between them. Germline CDR1 MNHEY, CDR2 SVGAGI. There are 14 residues in the CDR3. The receptor was isolated from a human donor with alopecia areata. The starting material was CD4+ T cells sorted from blood, obtained at roughly week 49, from a patient treated with tofacitinib. The chain combines TRBV6-5 with TRBJ2-3; no reliable D call. CDR3 sequence (DNA): TGTGCCAGCAGTTACGGTGGTGGGGCAGATACGCAGTATTTT. Translating gives CASSYGGGADTQYF.